This T cell receptor beta chain was identified during a study of blood T cell repertoires in COVID-19. Here immunoSEQ multiplex PCR was the method, and the copy in TCRdb shows in-frame clones only, minus some. The sample consists of 310,000 or so clones, 80% to 90% of them appearing once. The receptor comes from a woman aged 18-29 years who had recovered from COVID-19. The specimen sequenced was PBMCs or T cells enriched from blood (not recorded which).

CDR3 region: CASSPGLAGGPSSYNEQFF. As DNA, the CDR3 is TGTGCCAGCAGCCCGGGACTAGCGGGAGGGCCGAGCTCCTACAATGAGCAGTTCTTC. V is TRBV7-3 and J is TRBJ2-1, with 16 bases fitting TRBD2. The CDR3 spans 19 residues. Germline V lookup: CDR1 SGHTA, CDR2 FQGTGA. V was clipped by 5 bases and J by 0 bases; unmatched bases: 7. The full variable domain, its missing parts supplied by reference TRBV7-3 and TRBJ2-1, is GAGVSQTPSNKVTEKGKYVELRCDPISGHTALYWYRQSLGQGPEFLIYFQGTGAADDSGLPNDRFFAVRPEGSVSTLKIQRTERGDSAVYLCASSPGLAGGPSSYNEQFFGPGTRLTVL.